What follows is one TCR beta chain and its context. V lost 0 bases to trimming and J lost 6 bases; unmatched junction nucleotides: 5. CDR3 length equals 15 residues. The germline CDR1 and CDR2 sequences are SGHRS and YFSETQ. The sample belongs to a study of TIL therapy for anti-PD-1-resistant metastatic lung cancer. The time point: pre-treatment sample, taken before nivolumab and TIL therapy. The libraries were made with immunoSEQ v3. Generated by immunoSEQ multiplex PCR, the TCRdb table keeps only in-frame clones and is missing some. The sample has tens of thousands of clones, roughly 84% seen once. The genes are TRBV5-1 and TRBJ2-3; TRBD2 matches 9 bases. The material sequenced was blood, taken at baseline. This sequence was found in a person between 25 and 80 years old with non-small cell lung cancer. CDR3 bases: TGCGCCAGCAGCTTGGGCGGCGGGGGGGCGGATACGCAGTATTTT. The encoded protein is CASSLGGGGADTQYF.